This T cell receptor beta chain stems from a study of blood T cell repertoires in COVID-19. Study-wide context: Samples representing acute and convalescent COVID-19 were sourced from the United States, Italy and Spain. PBMCs, B-cell-depleted T cells, or T cells were the source of the cDNA or gDNA that made up the material.

Under the authors' procedure: Amplifying reference gene primers gave estimates of nucleated cell counts. TCRdb's copy holds only in-frame clones and misses some; the assay was immunoSEQ multiplex PCR. V and J calls and clone size are as listed in that table; D and trimming were resolved from the DNA. The sample lists 100,000 or so clones, roughly 80% occurring once. Per the germline V gene, CDR1 is SNHLY and CDR2 is FYNNEI. The CDR3 contains 14 residues. The ends were cut back, 4 bases at V and 5 bases at J, with 12 bases in the middle. This sequence was found in a human donor in a cohort sampled during active COVID-19. The sequencing input was peripheral blood. The genes are TRBV2 and TRBJ2-1, with a tentative D call TRBD2 (5 bases). CDR3 in DNA: TGTGCCAGCAGTGCCGTCGGGGTCAACAATGAGCAGTTCTTC. It translates to CASSAVGVNNEQFF.